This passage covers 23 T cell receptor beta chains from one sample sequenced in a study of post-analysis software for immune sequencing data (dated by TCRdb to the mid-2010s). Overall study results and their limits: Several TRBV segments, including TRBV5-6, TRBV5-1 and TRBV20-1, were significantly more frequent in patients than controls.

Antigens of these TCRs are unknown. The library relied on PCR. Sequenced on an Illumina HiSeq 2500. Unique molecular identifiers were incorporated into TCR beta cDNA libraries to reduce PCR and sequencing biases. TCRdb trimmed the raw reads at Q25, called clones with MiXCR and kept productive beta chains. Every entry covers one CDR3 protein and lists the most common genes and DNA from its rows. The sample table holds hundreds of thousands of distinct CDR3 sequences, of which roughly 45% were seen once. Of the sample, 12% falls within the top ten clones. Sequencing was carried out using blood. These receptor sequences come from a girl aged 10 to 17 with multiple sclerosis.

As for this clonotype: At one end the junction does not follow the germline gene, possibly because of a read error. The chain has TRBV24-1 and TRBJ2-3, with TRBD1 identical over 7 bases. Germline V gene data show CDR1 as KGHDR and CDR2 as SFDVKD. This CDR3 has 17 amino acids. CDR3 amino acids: CATSERGHSASTDTQYF. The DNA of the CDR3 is TGTGCTACCAGTGAAAGGGGGCATAGCGCTAGCACAGATACGCAGTATTTT.

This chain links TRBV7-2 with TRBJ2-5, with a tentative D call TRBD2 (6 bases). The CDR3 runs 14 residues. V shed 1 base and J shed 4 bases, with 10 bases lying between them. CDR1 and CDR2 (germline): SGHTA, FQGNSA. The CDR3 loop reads CASSLVMGGETQYF. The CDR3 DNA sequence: TGTGCCAGCAGCTTAGTAATGGGGGGAGAGACCCAGTACTTC.

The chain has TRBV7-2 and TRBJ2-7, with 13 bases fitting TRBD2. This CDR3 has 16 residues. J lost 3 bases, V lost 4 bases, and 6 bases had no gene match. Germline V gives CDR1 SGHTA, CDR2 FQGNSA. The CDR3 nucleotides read TGTGCCAGCAGCTCCGGACTAGCGGGAGCGGGCTACGAGCAGTACTTC. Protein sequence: CASSSGLAGAGYEQYF. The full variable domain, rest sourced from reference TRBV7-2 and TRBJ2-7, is GAGVSQSPSNKVTEKGKDVELRCDPISGHTALYWYRQSLGQGLEFLIYFQGNSAPDKSGLPSDRFSAERTGGSVSTLTIQRTQQEDSAVYLCASSSGLAGAGYEQYFGPGTRLTVT.

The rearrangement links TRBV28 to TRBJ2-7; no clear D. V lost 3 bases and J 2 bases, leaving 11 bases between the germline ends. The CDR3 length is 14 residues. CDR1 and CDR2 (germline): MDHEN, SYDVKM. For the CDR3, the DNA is TGTGCCAGCAGTTTTTCTGACCGTGCCTACGAGCAGTACTTC. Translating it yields CASSFSDRAYEQYF. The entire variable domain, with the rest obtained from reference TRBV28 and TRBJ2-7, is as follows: DVKVTQSSRYLVKRTGEKVFLECVQDMDHENMFWYRQDPGLGLRLIYFSYDVKMKEKGDIPEGYSVSREKKERFSLILESASTNQTSMYLCASSFSDRAYEQYFGPGTRLTVT.

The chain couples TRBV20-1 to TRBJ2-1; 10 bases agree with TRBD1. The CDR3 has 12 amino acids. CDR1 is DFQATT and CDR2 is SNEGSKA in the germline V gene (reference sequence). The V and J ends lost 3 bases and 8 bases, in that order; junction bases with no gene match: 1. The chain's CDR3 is CSARTGGDEQFF. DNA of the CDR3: TGCAGTGCTAGGACAGGGGGCGATGAGCAGTTCTTC.

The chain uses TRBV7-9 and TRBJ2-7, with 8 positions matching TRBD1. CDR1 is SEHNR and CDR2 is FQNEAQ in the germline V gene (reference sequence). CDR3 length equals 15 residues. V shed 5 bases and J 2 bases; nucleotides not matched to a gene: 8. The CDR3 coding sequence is TGTGCCAGCAGCCCCCCGGACAGGGACACCTACGAGCAGTACTTC. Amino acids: CASSPPDRDTYEQYF.

The CDR3 DNA reads as TGTGCCAGCAGCCAAGATCGGAATTCGTTGGGCTATGGCTACACCTTC. This encodes CASSQDRNSLGYGYTF. The rearrangement joins TRBV4-2 to TRBJ1-2; D remains ambiguous. Trimming removed 0 bases from V and 4 bases from J, with 15 bases in between. This CDR3 is 16 amino acids long. Germline CDR1 reads LGHNA; CDR2 reads YNFKEQ.

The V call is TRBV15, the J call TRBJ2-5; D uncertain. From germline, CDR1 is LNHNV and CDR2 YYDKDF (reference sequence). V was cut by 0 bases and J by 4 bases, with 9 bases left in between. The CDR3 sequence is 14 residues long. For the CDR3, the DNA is TGTGCCACCAGCAGAGATGTGTACCCAGAGACCCAGTACTTC. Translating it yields CATSRDVYPETQYF.

The CDR3 DNA is TGCGCCAGCAGCCAAGACCCGGGGAACACTGAAGCTTTCTTT. It codes for CASSQDPGNTEAFF. J is TRBJ1-1 and V is TRBV4-1; D is uncertain. Deletions cut 0 bases from V and 1 base from J, with 6 bases between. The germline V gene has CDR1 MGHRA and CDR2 YSYEKL. The CDR3 has 14 amino acids.

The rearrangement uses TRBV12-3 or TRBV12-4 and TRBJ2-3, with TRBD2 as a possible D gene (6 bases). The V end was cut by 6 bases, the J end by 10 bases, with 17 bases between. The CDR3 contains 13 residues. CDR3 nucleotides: TGTGCCAGCAGACCTAATAGCGGCCAGGCGCAGTATTTT. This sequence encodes CASRPNSGQAQYF.

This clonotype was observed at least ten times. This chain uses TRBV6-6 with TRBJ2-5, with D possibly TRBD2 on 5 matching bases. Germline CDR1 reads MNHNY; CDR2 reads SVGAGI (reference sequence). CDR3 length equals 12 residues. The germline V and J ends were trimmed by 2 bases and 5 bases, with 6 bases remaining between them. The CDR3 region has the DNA TGTGCCAGCAGTTACGGACTCGAGACCCAGTACTTC. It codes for CASSYGLETQYF.

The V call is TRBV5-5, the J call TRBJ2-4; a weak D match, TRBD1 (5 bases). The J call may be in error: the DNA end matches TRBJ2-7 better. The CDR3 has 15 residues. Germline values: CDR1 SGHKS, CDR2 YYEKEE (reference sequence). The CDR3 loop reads CASSLEVGVRYEQYF. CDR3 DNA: TGTGCCAGCAGCTTGGAGGTAGGGGTTAGGTACGAGCAGTACTTC.

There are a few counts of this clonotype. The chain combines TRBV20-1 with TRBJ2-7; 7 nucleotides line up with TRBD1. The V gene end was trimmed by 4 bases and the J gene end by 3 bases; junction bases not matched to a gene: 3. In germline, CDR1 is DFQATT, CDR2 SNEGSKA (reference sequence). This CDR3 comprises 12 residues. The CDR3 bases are TGCAGTGCTACTAACAGGGGCTACGAGCAGTACTTC. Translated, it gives CSATNRGYEQYF.

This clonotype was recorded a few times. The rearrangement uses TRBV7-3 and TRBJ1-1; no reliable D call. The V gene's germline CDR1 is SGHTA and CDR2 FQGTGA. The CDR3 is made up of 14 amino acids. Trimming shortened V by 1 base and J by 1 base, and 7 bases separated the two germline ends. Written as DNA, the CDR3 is TGTGCCAGCAGCTTAAATGGGCCGAACACTGAAGCTTTCTTT. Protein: CASSLNGPNTEAFF.

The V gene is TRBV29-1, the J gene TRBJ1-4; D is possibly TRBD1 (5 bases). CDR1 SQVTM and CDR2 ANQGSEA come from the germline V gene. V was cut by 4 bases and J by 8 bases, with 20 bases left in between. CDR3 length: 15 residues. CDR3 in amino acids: CSVGEGSQGSEKLFF. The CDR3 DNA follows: TGCAGCGTTGGAGAGGGGTCGCAGGGAAGCGAAAAACTGTTTTTT.

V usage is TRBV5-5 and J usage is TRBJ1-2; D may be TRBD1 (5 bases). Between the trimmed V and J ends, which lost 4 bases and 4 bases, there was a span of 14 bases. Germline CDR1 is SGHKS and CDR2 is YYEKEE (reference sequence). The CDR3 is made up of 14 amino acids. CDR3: CASSPGTDFYGYTF. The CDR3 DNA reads TGTGCCAGCAGCCCCGGGACGGACTTCTATGGCTACACCTTC.

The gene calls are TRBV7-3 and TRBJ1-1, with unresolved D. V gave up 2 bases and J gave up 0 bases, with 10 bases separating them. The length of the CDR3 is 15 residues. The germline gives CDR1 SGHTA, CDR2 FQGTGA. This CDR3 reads CASSLWSVMNTEAFF. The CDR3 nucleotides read TGTGCCAGCAGCTTATGGTCGGTCATGAACACTGAAGCTTTCTTT.

CDR3 nucleotide sequence: TGTGCCACCAGTGATTTAGCCAACGACGATACGCAGTATTTT. It yields the protein CATSDLANDDTQYF. The rearrangement uses TRBV24-1 and TRBJ2-3; no definite D call. V lost 1 base, J lost 6 bases, and 10 bases lay in between. This CDR3 has 14 residues. Looked up from germline, CDR1 is KGHDR and CDR2 is SFDVKD.

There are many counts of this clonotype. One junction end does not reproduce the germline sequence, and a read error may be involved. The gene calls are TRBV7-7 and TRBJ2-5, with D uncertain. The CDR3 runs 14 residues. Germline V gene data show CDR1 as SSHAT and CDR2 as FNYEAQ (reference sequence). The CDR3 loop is CASSTGPFQETQYF. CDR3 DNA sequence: TGTGCTAGCAGCACCGGACCGTTCCAAGAGACCCAGTACTTC.

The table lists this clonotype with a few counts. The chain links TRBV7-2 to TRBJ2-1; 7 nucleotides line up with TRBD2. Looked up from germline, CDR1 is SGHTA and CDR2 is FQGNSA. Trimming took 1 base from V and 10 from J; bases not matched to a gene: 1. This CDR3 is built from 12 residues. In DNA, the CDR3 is TGTGCCAGCAGCTTAGGGCGGGGGGAGCAGTTCTTC. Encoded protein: CASSLGRGEQFF.

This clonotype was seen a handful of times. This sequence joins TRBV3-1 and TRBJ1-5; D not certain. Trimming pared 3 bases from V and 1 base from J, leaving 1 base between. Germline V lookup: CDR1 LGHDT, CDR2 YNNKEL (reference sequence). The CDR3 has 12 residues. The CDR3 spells CASSQSNQPQHF. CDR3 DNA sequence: TGTGCCAGCAGCCAGAGCAATCAGCCCCAGCATTTT.

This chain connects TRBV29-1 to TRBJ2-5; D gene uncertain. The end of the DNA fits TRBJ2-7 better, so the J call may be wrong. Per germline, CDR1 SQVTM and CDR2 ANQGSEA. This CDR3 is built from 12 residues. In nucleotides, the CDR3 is TGCAGCGCACGGATGGGGAACTACGAGCAGTACTTC. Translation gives CSARMGNYEQYF.

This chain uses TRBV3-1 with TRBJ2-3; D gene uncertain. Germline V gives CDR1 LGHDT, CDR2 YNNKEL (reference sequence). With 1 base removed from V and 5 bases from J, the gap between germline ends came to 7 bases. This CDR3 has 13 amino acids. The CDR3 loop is CASSQVLGDTQYF. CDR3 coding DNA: TGTGCCAGCAGCCAAGTGCTTGGAGATACGCAGTATTTT.